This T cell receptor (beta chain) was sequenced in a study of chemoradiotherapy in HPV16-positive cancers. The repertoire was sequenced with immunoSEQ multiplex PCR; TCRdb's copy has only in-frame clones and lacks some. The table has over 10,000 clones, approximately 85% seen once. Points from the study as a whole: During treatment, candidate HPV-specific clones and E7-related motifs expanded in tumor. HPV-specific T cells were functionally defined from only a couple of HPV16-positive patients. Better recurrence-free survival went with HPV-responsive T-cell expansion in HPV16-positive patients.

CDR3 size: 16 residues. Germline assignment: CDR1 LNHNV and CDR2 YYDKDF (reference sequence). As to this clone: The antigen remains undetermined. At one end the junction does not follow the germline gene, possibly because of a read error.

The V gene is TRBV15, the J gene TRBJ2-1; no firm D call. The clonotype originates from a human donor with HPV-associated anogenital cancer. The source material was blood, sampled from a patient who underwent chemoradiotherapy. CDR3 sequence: CAASPSTLKTYNEQFF. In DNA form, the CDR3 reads TGTGCCGCCAGCCCCTCCACCCTGAAGACCTACAATGAGCAGTTCTTC.